This TCR beta chain appears in the sequencing data of a study of OX40 agonist ivuxolimab in advanced cancers. Study in general: The dose-escalation cohort was approximately 81% male, with a mean age of 60 years, ranging about 23 to 79. Participants could have had prior anti-PD-1, anti-PD-L1 or anti-CTLA-4 therapy, and less than 45% had some. Points from the study as a whole: At 0.1 to 3.0 mg/kg and by week 6, clonal expansion occurred in CD4+ and CD8+ blood T cells.

Remarks on this clone: The antigen remains unidentified.

The CDR3 is 14 amino acids. In germline, CDR1 is SEHNR, CDR2 FQNEAQ (reference sequence). The V and J ends lost 5 bases and 5 bases respectively, with 15 bases between them. Sampling of blood occurred at baseline, cycle 4 day 1, and cycle 7 day 1. Some clones are missing from TCRdb's copy, which holds only in-frame ones; the method was immunoSEQ multiplex PCR. This sample carries some 73,000 clones, 88% of them seen once, and the ten largest clones take approximately 0.86%. This chain links TRBV7-9 with TRBJ2-5, with D perhaps assigned TRBD1 or TRBD2 (5 bases each). This TCR was sampled from an adult with an advanced solid tumor such as melanoma, head and neck, liver or kidney cancer. Sequences were derived from CD4+ or CD8+ T cells sorted from blood, sampled in a trial of the OX40 agonist ivuxolimab. CDR3 residues: CASSRRDLYETQYF. Here the CDR3 DNA reads TGTGCCAGCAGCCGCCGGGACCTCTATGAGACCCAGTACTTC.